The 32 T cell receptor beta chains below all came from one sample that was sequenced in a study of T cell responses to AZD1222 COVID-19 vaccine (TCRdb year 2021). Library construction relied on the immunoSEQ multiplex PCR assay. Drawn from immuneACCESS, this table holds only the in-frame rearrangements with V and J called that TCRdb kept. Clones are partly lost; checked studies trace under half to an unresolved V gene and leave the rest unexplained. This sample is represented by 120,000 to 150,000 clones; roughly nine tenths of them were singletons. About 3.4% of the sample comes from the top ten. Sample time point, as interpreted from the label and publication: baseline before first vaccination. The material was peripheral blood, obtained on day 0 of AZD1222 vaccination. Receptors were obtained from an adult in good health.

The chain carries TRBV7-6 and TRBJ2-2; D may be TRBD1 or TRBD2 (6 bases each). Trimming took 7 bases from V and 2 from J, leaving 17 bases between them. The CDR3 extends over 16 amino acids. Germline CDR1 reads SGHVS; CDR2 reads FNYEAQ. CDR3 protein: CASKGGISLNTGELFF. The CDR3 DNA reads TGTGCCAGCAAGGGGGGTATCTCCCTTAACACCGGGGAGCTGTTTTTT.

This chain joins TRBV25-1 and TRBJ2-7; 11 bases match TRBD2. The CDR3 runs to 14 residues. The germline CDR1 and CDR2 sequences are MGHDK and SYGVNS. The V and J ends lost 6 bases and 4 bases, in that order; junction bases with no gene match: 5. DNA for the CDR3: TGTGCCAGCAGGACTAGCGGGATACGGTACGAGCAGTACTTC. Residues: CASRTSGIRYEQYF.

This chain uses TRBV5-6 with TRBJ2-3, with 13 nucleotides matching TRBD2. The V segment lost 5 bases and the J segment 0 bases; nucleotides outside the gene matches: 9. The CDR3 sequence is 18 residues long. Germline-derived CDR1 and CDR2 are SGHDT and YYEEEE. The CDR3 loop reads CASRWGLAGPSSTDTQYF. CDR3 DNA sequence: TGTGCCAGCAGGTGGGGACTAGCGGGGCCATCTAGCACAGATACGCAGTATTTT. Looking up the rest from reference TRBV5-6 and TRBJ2-3 gives the full variable domain: DAGVTQSPTHLIKTRGQQVTLRCSPKSGHDTVSWYQQALGQGPQFIFQYYEEEERQRGNFPDRFSGHQFPNYSSELNVNALLLGDSALYLCASRWGLAGPSSTDTQYFGPGTRLTVL.

The chain employs TRBV30 and TRBJ2-2; a weak D match, TRBD1 (5 bases). The germline CDR1 and CDR2 sequences are GTSNPN and SVGIG (reference sequence). The CDR3 consists of 15 residues. Deletions cut 0 bases from V and 1 base from J, with 9 bases between. The CDR3 sequence: CAWSVPDRNTGELFF. The CDR3 coding sequence is TGTGCCTGGAGTGTACCCGACAGGAACACCGGGGAGCTGTTTTTT.

The V call is TRBV11-2, the J call TRBJ2-7; possibly TRBD1 or TRBD2 for D (5 bases each). With 0 bases removed from V and 3 bases from J, the gap between germline ends came to 12 bases. This CDR3 is 15 amino acids long. Per the germline V gene, CDR1 is SGHAT and CDR2 is FQNNGV. The DNA for the CDR3 is TGTGCCAGCAGCTTAGACGGACGAGGGGTCTACGAGCAGTACTTC. Translated: CASSLDGRGVYEQYF. Filled out from reference TRBV11-2 and TRBJ2-7, the complete variable domain reads EAGVAQSPRYKIIEKRQSVAFWCNPISGHATLYWYQQILGQGPKLLIQFQNNGVVDDSQLPKDRFSAERLKGVDSTLKIQPAKLEDSAVYLCASSLDGRGVYEQYFGPGTRLTVT.

The CDR3 loop reads CASSHPGTETYEQYF. The CDR3 bases are TGTGCCAGCAGCCACCCCGGGACAGAGACCTACGAGCAGTACTTC. The V call is TRBV7-9, the J call TRBJ2-7, with 7 bases identical to TRBD1. Losses at the gene ends were 5 bases for V and 2 bases for J; bases not matched to a gene: 9. The CDR3 covers 15 residues. Germline V gene lookup returns CDR1 SEHNR and CDR2 FQNEAQ (reference sequence). The variable domain in full, completed from reference TRBV7-9 and TRBJ2-7, reads DTGVSQNPRHKITKRGQNVTFRCDPISEHNRLYWYRQTLGQGPEFLTYFQNEAQLEKSRLLSDRFSAERPKGSFSTLEIQRTEQGDSAMYLCASSHPGTETYEQYFGPGTRLTVT.

This chain uses TRBV11-2 with TRBJ1-3; D not resolved. Trimming shortened V by 5 bases and J by 2 bases, and 13 bases separated the two germline ends. In germline, CDR1 is SGHAT, CDR2 FQNNGV. The CDR3 spans 15 residues. The CDR3 DNA reads as TGTGCCAGCAGCCTGGAGTGGACCCCTGGAAACACCATATATTTT. Protein: CASSLEWTPGNTIYF.

In the case of this clone: Other DNA sequences within the sample encode an identical CDR3. V gene TRBV10-3 combines with J gene TRBJ1-1; a weak D match, TRBD1 (5 bases). The CDR3 length is 14 residues. V dropped 2 bases and J dropped 1 base, with 8 bases sitting between them. Germline V gives CDR1 ENHRY, CDR2 SYGVKD. The CDR3 bases are TGTGCCATCAGTGAGGGGCAGGGGAACACTGAAGCTTTCTTT. This encodes CAISEGQGNTEAFF.

The V gene is TRBV12-3 or TRBV12-4, the J gene TRBJ2-5; perhaps D is TRBD1 or TRBD2 (5 bases each). CDR3 length: 12 amino acids. Deletions cut 4 bases from V and 6 bases from J, with 9 bases between. CDR3: CASSSVGQTQYF. CDR3 sequence (DNA): TGTGCCAGCAGTTCCGTGGGACAGACCCAGTACTTC.

The rearrangement uses TRBV10-3 and TRBJ2-7; 12 bases agree with TRBD2. This CDR3 contains 18 residues. Germline-derived CDR1 and CDR2 are ENHRY and SYGVKD. V lost 3 bases and J lost 1; bases outside the gene matches: 10. The CDR3 nucleotides are TGTGCCATCAGTGATCACACTAGCGGGGGGATCATATCCTACGAGCAGTACTTC. Protein product: CAISDHTSGGIISYEQYF.

This chain links TRBV30 with TRBJ1-2; unclear D gene. Looked up from germline, CDR1 is GTSNPN and CDR2 is SVGIG (reference sequence). Trimming removed 2 bases at V and 1 base at J, with 11 bases between. The CDR3 covers 14 residues. The CDR3 nucleotides read TGTGCCTGGAGTAAGAGGAGACTTAACTATGGCTACACCTTC. It encodes CAWSKRRLNYGYTF.

This chain uses TRBV23-1 with TRBJ1-5; no definite D call. TRBV23-1 is recorded as an ORF, its role being uncertain. This CDR3 is built from 15 residues. V was trimmed by 0 bases and J by 6 bases, leaving 12 bases between them. CDR3 amino acids: CASSQSVRSGQPQHF. CDR3 sequence (DNA): TGCGCCAGCAGTCAATCGGTCAGGTCGGGTCAGCCCCAGCATTTT.

The genes are TRBV7-9 and TRBJ2-3; TRBD1 might be the D (6 bases). CDR3 length equals 14 residues. V was cut by 6 bases and J by 0 bases, with 10 bases left in between. Germline V gene data show CDR1 as SEHNR and CDR2 as FQNEAQ (reference sequence). CDR3 residues: CASSRDTSTDTQYF. Written as DNA, the CDR3 is TGTGCCAGCAGTAGGGACACTAGCACAGATACGCAGTATTTT.

Comments on this clone: An end of the junction differs from the germline gene, which may be a read error. The genes are TRBV19 and TRBJ1-2; D gene unclear. Germline V gene sequence: CDR1 LNHDA, CDR2 SQIVND (reference sequence). The CDR3 spans 13 residues. The CDR3 loop reads CASSEDLFLAAHF. CDR3 in DNA: TGTGCCAGTAGCGAAGATCTATTTCTGGCAGCCCACTTC.

The rearrangement joins TRBV30 to TRBJ1-3; no reliable D call. The germline V gene encodes CDR1 GTSNPN and CDR2 SVGIG (reference sequence). The CDR3 has 11 amino acids. Trimming shortened V by 5 bases and J by 2 bases, and 4 bases separated the two germline ends. CDR3 in amino acids: CAWLTGNTIYF. CDR3 sequence (DNA): TGTGCCTGGTTAACTGGAAACACCATATATTTT.

This chain links TRBV9 with TRBJ2-5; TRBD2 is a possible D gene (6 bases). The CDR3 covers 14 residues. The germline V gene has CDR1 SGDLS and CDR2 YYNGEE. Trimming left V 4 bases short and J 0 bases short, with 10 bases between. The CDR3 nucleotides read TGTGCCAGCAGCCCGCTAGCGAACCAAGAGACCCAGTACTTC. Its translation: CASSPLANQETQYF.

The gene calls are TRBV6-6 and TRBJ2-2; D gene uncertain. CDR1 MNHNY and CDR2 SVGAGI come from the germline V gene (reference sequence). The CDR3 extends over 12 amino acids. The V end was cut by 5 bases, the J end by 2 bases, with 3 bases between. CDR3 nucleotide sequence: TGTGCCAGCAGTCAAAACACCGGGGAGCTGTTTTTT. It encodes CASSQNTGELFF.

The chain links TRBV27 to TRBJ1-4; 7 bases align to TRBD1. Germline values: CDR1 MNHEY, CDR2 SMNVEV (reference sequence). The J segment lost 6 bases and the V segment lost 3 bases, leaving 7 bases of the junction unmatched. CDR3 length equals 15 residues. Here the CDR3 DNA reads TGTGCCAGCAGTTTGCCCCGGGACAGATATGAAAAACTGTTTTTT. This translates into CASSLPRDRYEKLFF.

V is TRBV19 and J is TRBJ1-6; TRBD1 might be the D (6 bases). Trimming removed 5 bases at V and 5 bases at J, with 22 bases between. Germline CDR1 and CDR2: LNHDA and SQIVND (reference sequence). The CDR3 is 18 amino acids. The CDR3 region has the DNA TGTGCCAGTAGTCGTTACAGGGCAACGCCCACAAATAATTCACCCCTCCACTTT. This sequence encodes CASSRYRATPTNNSPLHF.

The rearrangement uses TRBV7-8 and TRBJ2-5, with D possibly matching TRBD2 (6 bases). The CDR3 contains 14 residues. The germline V gene has CDR1 SGHVS and CDR2 FQNEAQ. Trimming removed 5 bases at V and 2 bases at J, with 12 bases between. The CDR3 protein is CASSLNSGQETQYF. The CDR3 region has the DNA TGTGCCAGCAGCCTTAACAGCGGGCAAGAGACCCAGTACTTC.

This sequence joins TRBV7-2 and TRBJ2-5; 7 bases match TRBD2. CDR3 length: 14 amino acids. Germline CDR1 reads SGHTA; CDR2 reads FQGNSA. V was clipped by 5 bases and J by 2 bases; unmatched bases: 5. The CDR3 sequence: CASSPPGLQETQYF. CDR3 nucleotide sequence: TGTGCCAGCAGCCCGCCGGGACTACAAGAGACCCAGTACTTC.

The chain carries TRBV24-1 and TRBJ2-1; 9 bases agree with TRBD2. Germline V gives CDR1 KGHDR, CDR2 SFDVKD. V lost 10 bases to trimming and J lost 6 bases; unmatched junction nucleotides: 12. The CDR3 extends over 15 amino acids. CDR3 in amino acids: CATKRPSGNRNEQFF. CDR3 in DNA: TGTGCCACTAAGCGGCCTAGCGGGAATCGCAATGAGCAGTTCTTC.

The chain uses TRBV2 and TRBJ2-4; unclear D gene. Germline V gene lookup returns CDR1 SNHLY and CDR2 FYNNEI. V shed 7 bases and J shed 0 bases, with 13 bases lying between them. The CDR3 sequence is 15 residues long. In DNA, the CDR3 is TGTGCCAGCACTCCCCCCCTATTAGCCAAAAACATTCAGTACTTC. Its protein product is CASTPPLLAKNIQYF.

The chain recombines TRBV18 with TRBJ1-1; D uncertain. The CDR3 runs to 13 residues. V lost 4 bases and J lost 2, with 8 bases in between. Germline CDR1 reads KGHSH; CDR2 reads LQKENI. CDR3: CASSLGYNTEAFF. The CDR3 DNA is TGTGCCAGCTCACTGGGATATAACACTGAAGCTTTCTTT.

V gene TRBV11-3 combines with J gene TRBJ2-7; TRBD2 is a possible D gene (6 bases). This CDR3 spans 20 amino acids. Germline V gene sequence: CDR1 SGHNT, CDR2 YENEEA. Trimming stripped 0 bases from V and 0 bases from J, with 24 bases between. The CDR3 sequence: CASSLDLGGVTPSPSYEQYF. The CDR3 DNA is TGTGCCAGCAGCTTAGATCTAGGCGGGGTGACACCAAGTCCCTCCTACGAGCAGTACTTC.

The V call is TRBV30, the J call TRBJ1-3; a weak D match, TRBD1 (5 bases). Germline V gives CDR1 GTSNPN, CDR2 SVGIG (reference sequence). V lost 1 base, J lost 4 bases, and 14 bases lay in between. CDR3 length equals 15 residues. CDR3 sequence reads: CAWSEGEGSGNTIYF. The CDR3 nucleotides read TGTGCCTGGAGTGAAGGGGAAGGTTCCGGAAACACCATATATTTT.

J is TRBJ2-7 and V is TRBV6-6; maybe TRBD1 (5 bases). V was pared by 7 bases and J by 3 bases, with 16 bases between. Germline V gene lookup returns CDR1 MNHNY and CDR2 SVGAGI (reference sequence). This CDR3 has 14 amino acids. CDR3: CASTSRTPVYEQYF. CDR3 bases: TGTGCCAGCACCTCCCGGACACCGGTCTACGAGCAGTACTTC.

This chain joins TRBV29-1 and TRBJ1-4; D gene ambiguous. This CDR3 region has 12 residues. V gave up 4 bases and J gave up 4 bases, with 7 bases separating them. Germline assignment: CDR1 SQVTM and CDR2 ANQGSEA. In DNA, the CDR3 is TGCAGCGTTGGGGGTTTTAATGAAAAACTGTTTTTT. Amino acids: CSVGGFNEKLFF.

This clone showed up just once. The chain combines TRBV25-1 with TRBJ1-1; no firm D call. V lost 4 bases to trimming and J lost 2 bases, with 5 bases between them. There are 12 residues in the CDR3. The germline gives CDR1 MGHDK, CDR2 SYGVNS. The CDR3 sequence: CASSGLNTEAFF. The CDR3 DNA is TGTGCCAGCAGTGGCCTAAACACTGAAGCTTTCTTT.

The genes are TRBV30 and TRBJ1-1; D call uncertain. From germline, CDR1 is GTSNPN and CDR2 SVGIG (reference sequence). V lost 1 base and J lost 6, with 12 bases in between. The CDR3 totals 13 residues. The CDR3 loop is CAWSGGIGAEAFF. Here the CDR3 DNA reads TGTGCCTGGAGTGGTGGAATCGGCGCTGAAGCTTTCTTT.

The chain's CDR3 is CASSPDRANGYTF. Here the CDR3 DNA reads TGTGCCAGCAGCCCGGACAGGGCAAATGGCTACACCTTC. The V and J genes are TRBV9 and TRBJ1-2, with 8 bases that match TRBD1. The CDR3 length is 13 residues. Germline V lookup: CDR1 SGDLS, CDR2 YYNGEE. V lost 4 bases to trimming and J lost 6 bases; unmatched junction nucleotides: 5.

This chain links TRBV4-1 with TRBJ1-2, with D perhaps matching TRBD1 (6 bases). V dropped 1 base and J dropped 5 bases, with 14 bases sitting between them. Germline lookup yields CDR1 MGHRA and CDR2 YSYEKL. There are 15 residues in the CDR3. In nucleotides, the CDR3 is TGCGCCAGCAGCCAAGCACCAGGGGACGGTTATGGCTACACCTTC. Residues: CASSQAPGDGYGYTF.